Listed below are T cell receptor beta chains from one sample, sequenced in a study of blood T cells in healthy people across ages. TCRdb reprocessed the 5' RACE reads via MiXCR and lists one record per CDR3 protein. Among 730,000 or so distinct CDR3 sequences listed, more than 40% were seen once. Material for sequencing was blood. Source of these receptors: a woman between 55 and 75 years old in good health. CDR3s include the opening cysteine and the closing phenylalanine or tryptophan. A D gene is named only where the DNA matches it firmly. Expanded clones are given a class, and other clones once, few, many or no size at all.

cdr3_aa cdr3_nt v_call clone_size d_call j_call
CSARGTSGTYEQYF TGCAGTGCTAGAGGGACTAGCGGAACCTACGAGCAGTACTTC TRBV20-1 many TRBD2 TRBJ2-7
CSATREADTQYF TGCAGTGCGACGCGGGAGGCAGATACGCAGTATTTT TRBV20-1 few TRBD2 TRBJ2-3
CASGTGAAGYGYTF TGTGCTAGTGGGACAGGGGCAGCAGGGTATGGCTACACCTTC TRBV12-5 few TRBD1 TRBJ1-2
CASSQEDREGLEQYF TGCGCCAGCAGCCAAGAAGACAGGGAGGGACTCGAGCAGTACTTC TRBV4-1 - - TRBJ2-7
CASSQVGLNTEAFF TGTGCCAGCAGCCAAGTTGGCTTGAACACTGAAGCTTTCTTT TRBV3-1 few - TRBJ1-1
CASSLGWGSPSRSYEQYF TGTGCCAGCAGTTTGGGGTGGGGCAGTCCAAGCCGATCCTACGAGCAGTACTTC TRBV28 - - TRBJ2-7
CASSFRLAGDDIEQFF TGTGCCAGCAGCTTCCGACTAGCGGGAGACGATATTGAGCAGTTCTTC TRBV7-6 - TRBD2 TRBJ2-1
CASSYPLENEQFF TGTGCCAGCAGTTACCCCTTGGAGAATGAGCAGTTCTTC TRBV6-2/TRBV6-3 - - TRBJ2-1
CATSDLLRDRGNQPQHF TGTGCCACCAGTGATTTACTTCGGGACCGGGGCAATCAGCCCCAGCATTTT TRBV24-1 few - TRBJ1-5
CASSPGSLFF TGTGCCAGCAGCCCGGGGTCACTGTTTTTT TRBV5-8 - - TRBJ1-4
CASRPYSGANVLTF TGTGCCAGCAGGCCCTACTCTGGGGCCAACGTCCTGACTTTC TRBV12-3/TRBV12-4 many - TRBJ2-6
CASSFRRGSTGANVLTF TGTGCCAGCAGCTTCCGCAGGGGGAGCACTGGGGCCAACGTCCTGACTTTC TRBV7-3 - TRBD1 TRBJ2-6
CSASLVIANEQYF TGCAGTGCTAGTTTGGTTATAGCGAATGAGCAGTACTTC TRBV20-1 once - TRBJ2-5
CASSPPGLGGGNEQYF TGTGCCAGCAGCCCACCGGGACTAGGGGGGGGGAATGAGCAGTACTTC TRBV7-3 - TRBD2 TRBJ2-7
CASSGSGVDEQFF TGTGCCAGCAGCGGGAGCGGGGTCGATGAGCAGTTCTTC TRBV7-9 - TRBD2 TRBJ2-1
CASSLDWGSEKLFF TGTGCCAGCAGCTTAGATTGGGGGAGTGAAAAACTGTTTTTT TRBV11-2 few - TRBJ1-4
CSARERQNQPQHF TGCAGTGCTAGAGAGCGGCAAAATCAGCCCCAGCATTTT TRBV20-1 few - TRBJ1-5
CASSLVAVSGANVLTF TGCGCCAGCAGCTTGGTAGCGGTCTCTGGGGCCAACGTCCTGACTTTC TRBV5-1 - - TRBJ2-6
CASSPNTGWATEAFF TGTGCCAGCAGCCCAAATACAGGGTGGGCCACTGAAGCTTTCTTT TRBV7-9 few - TRBJ1-1
CASSPGTQDTQYF TGCGCCAGCAGCCCGGGGACACAAGATACGCAGTATTTT TRBV5-1 many - TRBJ2-3
CAISESVTGGAGTQYF TGTGCCATCAGTGAGTCTGTGACAGGGGGCGCGGGGACCCAGTACTTC TRBV10-3 - TRBD1 TRBJ2-5
CSEDKVNTEAFF TGCAGCGAGGACAAAGTGAACACTGAAGCTTTCTTT TRBV29-1 - - TRBJ1-1
CASSLVTEGETQYF TGTGCCAGCAGCTTAGTGACCGAGGGGGAGACCCAGTACTTC TRBV7-2 few - TRBJ2-5
CASSSSGGDNEQFF TGTGCCAGCAGCTCTAGCGGGGGCGACAATGAGCAGTTCTTC TRBV7-3 - TRBD2 TRBJ2-1
CASSQDMGRGTEAFF TGTGCCAGCAGCCAAGATATGGGGAGAGGGACTGAAGCTTTCTTT TRBV3-1 few - TRBJ1-1
CATSDSRAGLAFFNEQFF TGTGCCACCAGTGATTCCCGAGCGGGACTAGCTTTTTTCAATGAGCAGTTCTTC TRBV24-1 few TRBD2 TRBJ2-1
CSAPATSEQYF TGCAGTGCCCCTGCGACTTCTGAGCAGTACTTC TRBV20-1 many - TRBJ2-7
CASSSPSGRVSEQFF TGTGCCAGCAGCTCCCCGTCGGGAAGGGTGAGTGAGCAGTTCTTC TRBV7-9 - - TRBJ2-1
CASSEPGNYEQYF TGCGCCAGCAGTGAGCCTGGGAACTACGAGCAGTACTTC TRBV5-1 - - TRBJ2-7
CASSPQAAGTNVLTF TGCGCCAGCAGCCCCCAGGCGGCTGGGACCAACGTCCTGACTTTC TRBV5-1 - - TRBJ2-6
CASRYAGTNNEQFF TGTGCCAGCAGGTACGCCGGGACAAACAATGAGCAGTTCTTC TRBV6-2/TRBV6-3 - - TRBJ2-1
CASSAYGRAGETQYF TGTGCCAGCAGCGCCTACGGGAGGGCAGGAGAGACCCAGTACTTC TRBV7-8 - TRBD2 TRBJ2-5
CASSSGQQNEKLFF TGCGCCAGCAGTTCGGGCCAGCAAAATGAAAAACTGTTTTTT TRBV5-1 - - TRBJ1-4
CSSSHRPSGQGTGNSPLHF TGTTCCAGCAGCCACCGCCCCTCGGGACAGGGGACGGGGAATTCACCCCTCCACTTT TRBV4-2 - TRBD1 TRBJ1-6
CASSLMGTGAYGYTF TGTGCCAGCAGCTTAATGGGGACAGGAGCCTATGGCTACACCTTC TRBV7-2 few TRBD1 TRBJ1-2
CSVEGSWDQETQYF TGCAGCGTTGAGGGTAGCTGGGACCAAGAGACCCAGTACTTC TRBV29-1 many - TRBJ2-5
CASVAGGNNEQFF TGCGCCAGCGTAGCGGGAGGGAACAATGAGCAGTTCTTC TRBV10-2 - TRBD2 TRBJ2-1
CASSLTVKADTQYF TGTGCCAGCAGTTTAACTGTAAAAGCAGATACGCAGTATTTT TRBV12-3/TRBV12-4 - - TRBJ2-3
CSVRGSQETQYF TGCAGCGTCAGGGGCTCTCAAGAGACCCAGTACTTC TRBV29-1 - - TRBJ2-5
CATKDGYEQYF TGTGCCACCAAAGACGGCTACGAGCAGTACTTC TRBV10-3 many - TRBJ2-7
CASSVRGGSEQFF TGTGCCAGCAGCGTGAGGGGTGGCAGTGAGCAGTTCTTC TRBV5-8 once - TRBJ2-1
CASSQARGFPYEQYF TGTGCCAGCAGCCAAGCCCGGGGGTTTCCCTACGAGCAGTACTTC TRBV3-1 many - TRBJ2-7
CSARPDGRVAEAFF TGCAGTGCTAGACCCGACGGCAGGGTAGCTGAAGCTTTCTTT TRBV20-1 - - TRBJ1-1
CASSFGGEPGREYF TGTGCCAGCAGCTTCGGTGGGGAACCGGGACGCGAGTACTTC TRBV7-2 once - TRBJ2-7
CASSQDLGRESSYEQYF TGTGCCAGCAGCCAAGATCTTGGGCGGGAGTCCTCCTACGAGCAGTACTTC TRBV3-1 few TRBD2 TRBJ2-7
CASWARSTDTQYF TGTGCCAGCTGGGCGCGGAGCACAGATACGCAGTATTTT TRBV6-2/TRBV6-3 - - TRBJ2-3
CASSPMDGGNTEAFF TGTGCCAGCAGTCCGATGGACGGCGGGAACACTGAAGCTTTCTTT TRBV12-3/TRBV12-4 few - TRBJ1-1
CASSEAGGTEQYF TGTGCCAGCAGTGAAGCAGGAGGGACTGAGCAGTACTTC TRBV2 - - TRBJ2-7
CASKEGDRGPHEQFF TGTGCCAGCAAAGAAGGGGACAGGGGCCCCCATGAGCAGTTCTTC TRBV6-1 few TRBD1 TRBJ2-1
CASGVAIYNEQFF TGTGCCAGCGGGGTCGCTATCTACAATGAGCAGTTCTTC TRBV6-2/TRBV6-3 few - TRBJ2-1
CASRPGTGGDYGYTF TGTGCCAGCAGGCCCGGGACAGGGGGCGACTATGGCTACACCTTC TRBV6-6 few TRBD1 TRBJ1-2